This T cell receptor beta chain was recorded in a study of blood T cell repertoires in COVID-19. Some clones are missing from TCRdb's copy, which holds only in-frame ones; the method was immunoSEQ multiplex PCR. The sample includes hundreds of thousands of clones, 88% of them seen just once. Germline loops: CDR1 SGHTA, CDR2 FQGNSA. The CDR3 extends over 14 amino acids. With 5 bases removed from V and 4 bases from J, the gap between germline ends came to 14 bases. The sequenced sample was PBMCs or T cells enriched from blood (not recorded which). The V and J genes are TRBV7-2 and TRBJ1-2; tentatively, D is TRBD1 (5 bases). The receptor comes from a woman aged 40 to 50 with acute COVID-19. The chain's CDR3 is CASSPRQTLYGYTF. The CDR3 DNA is TGTGCCAGCAGCCCCAGACAGACCCTCTATGGCTACACCTTC.